Described below is a single TCR beta chain sequence and its context. This sample includes further DNA sequences coding for the same CDR3. This sample is drawn from a study of T cell changes during pregnancy in multiple sclerosis. CDR1 and CDR2 from the germline V gene are MGHRA and YSYEKL. With 2 bases removed from V and 2 bases from J, the gap between germline ends came to 12 bases. CDR3 size: 15 residues. The repertoire was sequenced with immunoSEQ multiplex PCR; TCRdb's copy has only in-frame clones and lacks some. Of fewer than 85,000 clones in the sample, 85% to 95% are singletons; the top ten hold just over 2.5%.

The sequenced sample was peripheral blood, obtained after pregnancy. The TCR was taken from a female donor in good health, enrolled as a control in a pregnancy study. The rearrangement joins TRBV4-1 to TRBJ1-1; D uncertain. The CDR3 loop is CASSQSFRGNTEAFF. The CDR3 bases are TGCGCCAGCAGCCAAAGTTTCCGGGGAAACACTGAAGCTTTCTTT.